Given below is one T cell receptor beta chain in context. No antigen is known for it. Only in-frame clones appear in the TCRdb table, and some are missing; sequencing was by immunoSEQ multiplex PCR. The sample holds about 82,000 clones, roughly 89% seen once. The source of the sample is a study of identifying expanded T cells in peripheral blood. Germline-derived CDR1 and CDR2 are MGHRA and YSYEKL. The CDR3 extends over 19 amino acids. The ends were cut back, 0 bases at V and 4 bases at J, with 24 bases in the middle. During the collection period, no donor immune events like infections were recorded. Study observations and caveats: About 1.2 clones differed between technical replicates, versus about 17 and 20 over time. Approximately two-week clone count variance significantly increased as total template count grew.

The receptor was isolated from a person aged 18 to 70 in good health. The source material was blood. The J gene is TRBJ1-2, the V gene TRBV4-1; D is perhaps TRBD1 (5 bases). Here the CDR3 reads CASSQDQSLIGAGVYGYTF. The DNA of the CDR3 is TGCGCCAGCAGCCAAGATCAGTCTCTAATCGGGGCCGGAGTCTATGGCTACACCTTC.